The entry that follows covers one TCR beta chain sequence. The record originates from a study of blood T cell repertoires in COVID-19. Background on the study: The origin of the acute and convalescent COVID-19 samples was the United States, Italy and Spain.

Data came from immunoSEQ multiplex PCR; TCRdb stores just in-frame clones and leaves some out. The data contain a few hundred thousand clones, roughly 80% of them singletons. CDR3 length equals 15 residues. In germline, CDR1 is SGHNT, CDR2 YYREEE (reference sequence). The V segment lost 4 bases and the J segment 1 base; nucleotides outside the gene matches: 8. This TCR was sampled from a human donor in a cohort sampled during active COVID-19. V is TRBV5-4 and J is TRBJ2-7, with 7 bases that match TRBD1. Sequenced material: peripheral blood. The DNA for the CDR3 is TGTGCCAGCAGCCCAGGGGACAGAGTTTCCTACGAGCAGTACTTC. Residues: CASSPGDRVSYEQYF.